Following are 30 T cell receptor beta chains from one sample sequenced in a study of T cells in narcolepsy. The assay was immunoSEQ multiplex PCR, and TCRdb's table has in-frame clones only and misses some. Here the sample spans about 35,000 clones, around 80% being singletons. Material for sequencing was memory (CD45RA-) CD4+ T cells from blood. These receptors were taken from a human donor in good health.

J is TRBJ1-1 and V is TRBV5-4; TRBD1 is a possible D gene (6 bases). Trimming took 6 bases from V and 5 from J, leaving 14 bases between them. Germline assignment: CDR1 SGHNT and CDR2 YYREEE (reference sequence). CDR3 length: 13 amino acids. The CDR3 protein is CASTRGGGTEAFF. The CDR3 DNA is TGTGCCAGCACCCGGGGAGGGGGGACTGAAGCTTTCTTT.

The chain joins TRBV7-8 to TRBJ2-1; 11 nucleotides match TRBD2. Germline CDR1 SGHVS, CDR2 FQNEAQ. The J segment lost 5 bases and the V segment lost 6 bases, leaving 12 bases of the junction unmatched. The CDR3 has 17 amino acids. The CDR3 coding sequence is TGTGCCAGCAGTAGGGGGGAGGGACTAGCGGATAACAATGAGCAGTTCTTC. This encodes CASSRGEGLADNNEQFF. Looking up the rest from reference TRBV7-8 and TRBJ2-1 gives the full variable domain: GAGVSQSPRYKVAKRGQDVALRCDPISGHVSLFWYQQALGQGPEFLTYFQNEAQLDKSGLPSDRFFAERPEGSVSTLKIQRTQQEDSAVYLCASSRGEGLADNNEQFFGPGTRLTVL.

This rearrangement joins TRBV28 to TRBJ2-1; 14 nucleotides align to TRBD2. V shed 7 bases, J shed 7 bases, and the junction held 6 bases outside the gene matches. CDR1 and CDR2 (germline): MDHEN, SYDVKM. The CDR3 sequence is 15 residues long. This chain's CDR3 is CASITGTSGSNEQFF. Written as DNA, the CDR3 is TGTGCCAGCATTACCGGGACTAGCGGGAGTAATGAGCAGTTCTTC.

The chain recombines TRBV5-4 with TRBJ2-3; D uncertain. The germline V and J ends were trimmed by 4 bases and 0 bases, with 9 bases remaining between them. This CDR3 has 14 amino acids. Germline values: CDR1 SGHNT, CDR2 YYREEE (reference sequence). CDR3 coding DNA: TGTGCCAGCAGCCGGTTACAGAGCACAGATACGCAGTATTTT. Encoded protein: CASSRLQSTDTQYF.

The V and J genes are TRBV7-8 and TRBJ2-3; TRBD2 matches at 7 bases. Germline CDR1 is SGHVS and CDR2 is FQNEAQ. This CDR3 spans 13 amino acids. V shed 7 bases and J 5 bases; nucleotides not matched to a gene: 6. DNA for the CDR3: TGTGCCAGCAAGGGACTATTCAGAGATACGCAGTATTTT. This codes for CASKGLFRDTQYF.

This clone came up once. V and J are TRBV4-1 and TRBJ1-5; 7 bases match TRBD1. The CDR3 spans 15 residues. CDR1 and CDR2 (germline): MGHRA, YSYEKL. V lost 0 bases to trimming and J lost 7 bases; unmatched junction nucleotides: 6. The CDR3 coding sequence is TGCGCCAGCAGCCAAGATCAAGGGGGCTGGCAGCCCCAGCATTTT. Amino acids: CASSQDQGGWQPQHF.

The rearrangement joins TRBV5-4 to TRBJ2-7; 9 positions match TRBD2. The CDR3 is made up of 14 amino acids. The V and J ends lost 6 bases and 1 base, in that order; junction bases with no gene match: 5. CDR1 is SGHNT, CDR2 YYREEE, per germline (reference sequence). The DNA for the CDR3 is TGTGCCAGCATTAAGGGACTAGCATCCTACGAGCAGTACTTC. Residues: CASIKGLASYEQYF. The whole variable domain, remainder taken from reference TRBV5-4 and TRBJ2-7, is ETGVTQSPTHLIKTRGQQVTLRCSSQSGHNTVSWYQQALGQGPQFIFQYYREEENGRGNFPPRFSGLQFPNYSSELNVNALELDDSALYLCASIKGLASYEQYFGPGTRLTVT.

The chain uses TRBV18 and TRBJ2-7, with 9 positions matching TRBD1. This CDR3 comprises 17 residues. J was trimmed by 0 bases and V by 3 bases; bases with no gene match: 9. Looked up from germline, CDR1 is KGHSH and CDR2 is LQKENI. The chain's CDR3 is CASSPKSGQGTSYEQYF. CDR3 bases: TGTGCCAGCTCACCGAAATCAGGACAGGGGACCTCCTACGAGCAGTACTTC.

This rearrangement joins TRBV9 to TRBJ1-1, with a tentative D call TRBD1 (5 bases). Per germline, CDR1 SGDLS and CDR2 YYNGEE. The CDR3 loop spans 14 amino acids. V gave up 2 bases and J gave up 6 bases, with 14 bases separating them. The CDR3 sequence: CASSVGTGWAEAFF. CDR3 bases: TGTGCCAGCAGCGTTGGGACGGGGTGGGCTGAAGCTTTCTTT.

The chain employs TRBV5-1 and TRBJ1-2, with TRBD1 matching over 7 bases. V lost 0 bases, J lost 6 bases, and 2 bases stayed unmatched. Germline CDR1 SGHRS, CDR2 YFSETQ. The CDR3 is 13 amino acids. CDR3 in amino acids: CASSLGDRDGYTF. The CDR3 DNA follows: TGCGCCAGCAGCTTGGGAGACAGGGATGGCTACACCTTC.

V usage is TRBV19 and J usage is TRBJ2-7; TRBD1 matches 10 bases. Germline V CDR1 and CDR2: LNHDA, SQIVND (reference sequence). V lost 1 base and J lost 6; bases outside the gene matches: 9. CDR3 length equals 16 residues. The CDR3 DNA follows: TGTGCCAGTAGTATAGCTACGACAGGGGGCTTGCTCGAGCAGTACTTC. This sequence encodes CASSIATTGGLLEQYF.

The chain has TRBV9 and TRBJ1-3, with TRBD1 as a possible D gene (5 bases). CDR3 length: 15 residues. Trimming removed 4 bases from V and 4 bases from J, with 15 bases in between. Germline V CDR1 and CDR2: SGDLS, YYNGEE. The CDR3 DNA sequence: TGTGCCAGCAGCCCGAGTGGGGGACGAGGAAACACCATATATTTT. This translates into CASSPSGGRGNTIYF.

V and J are TRBV5-4 and TRBJ2-2; D gene unclear. The CDR3 sequence is 14 residues long. V gave up 5 bases and J gave up 3 bases, with 11 bases separating them. In germline, CDR1 is SGHNT, CDR2 YYREEE (reference sequence). The CDR3 DNA is TGTGCCAGCAGTAACGAGGCTTACACCGGGGAGCTGTTTTTT. It codes for CASSNEAYTGELFF. Complete variable domain (other parts from reference TRBV5-4 and TRBJ2-2): ETGVTQSPTHLIKTRGQQVTLRCSSQSGHNTVSWYQQALGQGPQFIFQYYREEENGRGNFPPRFSGLQFPNYSSELNVNALELDDSALYLCASSNEAYTGELFFGEGSRLTVL.

The sample holds one count of this clone. This chain connects TRBV11-2 to TRBJ1-2; TRBD1 agrees at 9 bases. This CDR3 comprises 15 residues. Losses at the gene ends were 4 bases for V and 0 bases for J; bases not matched to a gene: 3. The V gene's germline CDR1 is SGHAT and CDR2 FQNNGV. CDR3 nucleotide sequence: TGTGCCAGCAGCTGGACAGGGGCAGCTAACTATGGCTACACCTTC. Translating it yields CASSWTGAANYGYTF.

J is TRBJ1-1 and V is TRBV6-6; D uncertain. Deletions cut 0 bases from V and 3 bases from J, with 5 bases between. The CDR3 length is 13 residues. CDR1 is MNHNY and CDR2 is SVGAGI in the germline V gene (reference sequence). The CDR3, as DNA: TGTGCCAGCAGTTACTCTAGGGACACTGAAGCTTTCTTT. Residues: CASSYSRDTEAFF.

The chain combines TRBV20-1 with TRBJ2-5; D uncertain. The last part of the DNA fits TRBJ2-7 better; the J call may be wrong. The germline CDR1 and CDR2 sequences are DFQATT and SNEGSKA (reference sequence). This CDR3 is 11 amino acids long. The CDR3 spells CSARVSSEQYF. The CDR3 bases are TGCAGTGCTAGAGTCAGCAGCGAGCAGTACTTC.

The chain uses TRBV27 and TRBJ1-6; D gene uncertain. V dropped 6 bases and J dropped 4 bases, with 10 bases sitting between them. This CDR3 region has 14 residues. CDR1 is MNHEY, CDR2 SMNVEV, per germline (reference sequence). The chain's CDR3 is CASRPDIYNSPLHF. The CDR3 region has the DNA TGTGCCAGCAGGCCTGACATTTATAATTCACCCCTCCACTTT.

V and J are TRBV27 and TRBJ2-1; TRBD1 aligns across 7 bases. V lost 3 bases, J lost 3 bases, and 5 bases stayed unmatched. From germline, CDR1 is MNHEY and CDR2 SMNVEV (reference sequence). The CDR3 is 15 amino acids. The CDR3 DNA sequence: TGTGCCAGCAGTTTTGAGGGGGCCTTCTACAATGAGCAGTTCTTC. Its protein product is CASSFEGAFYNEQFF.

This chain uses TRBV19 with TRBJ2-7; possibly TRBD1 for D (5 bases). Per germline, CDR1 LNHDA and CDR2 SQIVND (reference sequence). CDR3 length: 14 residues. V lost 3 bases and J 2 bases, leaving 11 bases between the germline ends. The CDR3 reads CASSIRVSPYEQYF. The CDR3 DNA is TGTGCCAGTAGTATCAGGGTCAGCCCCTACGAGCAGTACTTC.

This chain connects TRBV11-2 to TRBJ2-2, with D perhaps TRBD1 (5 bases). CDR3 length: 13 amino acids. The germline gives CDR1 SGHAT, CDR2 FQNNGV. V lost 4 bases to trimming and J lost 8 bases, with 11 bases between them. CDR3 sequence reads: CASSSQGAGELFF. In DNA, the CDR3 is TGTGCCAGCAGCTCCCAGGGTGCTGGGGAGCTGTTTTTT.

The chain is built from TRBV9 and TRBJ2-2; no firm D call. CDR3 length: 14 amino acids. Trimming removed 5 bases from V and 7 bases from J, with 15 bases in between. Germline V gives CDR1 SGDLS, CDR2 YYNGEE. The CDR3, as DNA: TGTGCCAGCAGTGCCGAGCGTGGTGACGGGGAGCTGTTTTTT. Its translation: CASSAERGDGELFF. The full variable domain, with the rest looked up from reference TRBV9 and TRBJ2-2, is DSGVTQTPKHLITATGQRVTLRCSPRSGDLSVYWYQQSLDQGLQFLIQYYNGEERAKGNILERFSAQQFPDLHSELNLSSLELGDSALYFCASSAERGDGELFFGEGSRLTVL.

The chain couples TRBV2 to TRBJ2-5, with a tentative D call TRBD1 (6 bases). The end of the DNA is better explained by TRBJ2-7, so the J call may be wrong. The CDR3 contains 12 residues. The germline CDR1 and CDR2 sequences are SNHLY and FYNNEI. The CDR3 spells CASSPGTHEQYF. As DNA, the CDR3 is TGTGCCAGCAGTCCCGGGACACACGAGCAGTACTTC.

The chain joins TRBV28 to TRBJ1-1; D is unclear. Germline CDR1 is MDHEN and CDR2 is SYDVKM. This CDR3 has 14 amino acids. The V end lost 2 bases, the J end lost 1 base, and 8 bases lay between the germline ends. This CDR3 is CASSLEFPNTEAFF. The CDR3 DNA is TGTGCCAGCAGTTTAGAGTTTCCGAACACTGAAGCTTTCTTT.

Here the CDR3 DNA reads TGTGCCAGCAGCCAACAACAGGGACTAACCTACGAGCAGTACTTC. This codes for CASSQQQGLTYEQYF. V and J are TRBV5-5 and TRBJ2-7; tentatively, D is TRBD2 (7 bases). Germline CDR1 reads SGHKS; CDR2 reads YYEKEE (reference sequence). V was shortened by 4 bases and J by 2 bases, with 16 bases between the two germline ends. This CDR3 region has 15 residues.

The chain joins TRBV28 to TRBJ1-2; D gene unclear. V was clipped by 5 bases and J by 6 bases, with 13 bases between them. The CDR3 runs 13 residues. Germline CDR1 and CDR2: MDHEN and SYDVKM. Written as DNA, the CDR3 is TGTGCCAGCAGTCTCCGACCGGGTGATGGCTACACCTTC. Encoded protein: CASSLRPGDGYTF.

This chain connects TRBV14 to TRBJ2-1, with D possibly being TRBD2 (5 bases). The V end was cut by 4 bases, the J end by 8 bases, with 12 bases between. Germline V gene data show CDR1 as SGHDN and CDR2 as FVKESK. The CDR3 is made up of 13 amino acids. The CDR3 DNA reads as TGTGCCAGCAGCCCAGGACTTAGGGATGAGCAGTTCTTC. Translated, it gives CASSPGLRDEQFF. Full variable domain (outside the CDR3, taken from reference TRBV14 and TRBJ2-1): EAGVTQFPSHSVIEKGQTVTLRCDPISGHDNLYWYRRVMGKEIKFLLHFVKESKQDESGMPNNRFLAERTGGTYSTLKVQPAELEDSGVYFCASSPGLRDEQFFGPGTRLTVL.

The chain is built from TRBV4-3 and TRBJ1-2, with D unresolved. The germline CDR1 and CDR2 sequences are LGHNA and YSLEER. The CDR3 runs 14 residues. V was shortened by 1 base and J by 4 bases, with 10 bases between the two germline ends. CDR3 residues: CASSQGAGSYGYTF. DNA of the CDR3: TGCGCCAGCAGCCAAGGTGCGGGGAGCTATGGCTACACCTTC.

The chain links TRBV30 to TRBJ1-2; D remains unclear. Per germline, CDR1 GTSNPN and CDR2 SVGIG (reference sequence). V was clipped by 0 bases and J by 5 bases, with 7 bases between them. The CDR3 totals 12 residues. CDR3 residues: CAWSVSGYGYTF. The CDR3 bases are TGTGCCTGGAGTGTCTCAGGTTATGGCTACACCTTC.

V and J are TRBV5-1 and TRBJ1-1; possible D gene TRBD1, 5 bases. The germline V gene encodes CDR1 SGHRS and CDR2 YFSETQ. CDR3 size: 15 residues. Trimming stripped 3 bases from V and 1 base from J, with 13 bases between. The CDR3 here is CASSSGDRSNTEAFF. The CDR3 DNA reads as TGCGCCAGCAGCTCCGGGGACCGATCGAACACTGAAGCTTTCTTT.

The CDR3 nucleotides read TGTGCCAGCAGCACCAGGGGCCCAGATACGCAGTATTTT. Amino acid sequence: CASSTRGPDTQYF. V and J are TRBV5-4 and TRBJ2-3; TRBD1 might be the D (6 bases). V lost 4 bases, J lost 4 bases, and 10 bases lay in between. The CDR3 has 13 amino acids. Per the germline V gene, CDR1 is SGHNT and CDR2 is YYREEE (reference sequence).